This record concerns one T cell receptor beta chain sequence. These data originate in a study of blood T cell repertoires in COVID-19. Study-wide background: Specimens from acute and convalescent COVID-19 originated in the United States, Italy and Spain.

How the authors handled the data: Amplification of reference gene primers was used by the study to estimate nucleated cell counts. Assay: immunoSEQ multiplex PCR; the TCRdb copy retains only in-frame clones and omits some. D and trimming were read from the DNA, whereas the V and J calls and clone size are those reported in that table. Of about 66,000 clones listed, about 90% are singletons. Germline loops: CDR1 LGHNA, CDR2 YNFKEQ. The length of the CDR3 is 15 residues. V was pared by 1 base and J by 5 bases, with 6 bases of the junction left unmatched. Sequenced: peripheral blood. The clonotype was recovered from a man aged 55 to 70 with acute or convalescent COVID-19. This rearrangement joins TRBV4-2 to TRBJ2-3; 7 positions match TRBD2. CDR3 bases: TGTGCCAGCAGCCAAGGAGCGGGGCTCGGAGATACGCAGTATTTT. Amino acid sequence: CASSQGAGLGDTQYF.